Listed below are T cell receptor beta chains from one sample, sequenced in a study of blood T cell repertoires in COVID-19. TCRdb keeps only in-frame clones here, not all; method: immunoSEQ multiplex PCR. Of a few hundred thousand clones in the sample, roughly 81% were seen once. The sequencing input was peripheral blood. Receptor source: a man aged 45-65 years who had recovered from COVID-19. Both conserved end residues are part of each CDR3. Each record gives: V gene, J gene, CDR3 length, CDR3 protein.

v_call: TRBV5-7
j_call: TRBJ2-1
cdr3_length: 13
cdr3_aa: CASSGAPRGEQFF

v_call: TRBV30
j_call: TRBJ2-1
cdr3_length: 14
cdr3_aa: CAWGGASGRNEQFF

v_call: TRBV5-1
j_call: TRBJ2-5
cdr3_length: 16
cdr3_aa: CASSSRGAGSQETQYF

v_call: TRBV12-3/TRBV12-4
j_call: TRBJ1-2
cdr3_length: 13
cdr3_aa: CASSFDRRYGYTF

v_call: TRBV30
j_call: TRBJ1-3
cdr3_length: 14
cdr3_aa: CAWNSGISGNTIYF

v_call: TRBV11-2
j_call: TRBJ1-5
cdr3_length: 14
cdr3_aa: CASSLAAGNQPQHF

v_call: TRBV7-9
j_call: TRBJ2-7
cdr3_length: 15
cdr3_aa: CASSLGDRREYEQYF

v_call: TRBV18
j_call: TRBJ1-5
cdr3_length: 15
cdr3_aa: CASSPDRVANQPQHF

v_call: TRBV9
j_call: TRBJ1-1
cdr3_length: 15
cdr3_aa: CASSSQTGVKTEAFF

v_call: TRBV5-1
j_call: TRBJ2-1
cdr3_length: 13
cdr3_aa: CASTIGGLNEQFF

v_call: TRBV4-2
j_call: TRBJ2-7
cdr3_length: 18
cdr3_aa: CASSHSGTSGYPSYEQYF

v_call: TRBV24-1
j_call: TRBJ2-1
cdr3_length: 15
cdr3_aa: CATSEAGSSYNEQFF

v_call: TRBV14
j_call: TRBJ2-1
cdr3_length: 14
cdr3_aa: CASSEASGVRRQFF

v_call: TRBV20-1
j_call: TRBJ2-3
cdr3_length: 13
cdr3_aa: CSASPLSTDTQYF

v_call: TRBV18
j_call: TRBJ2-1
cdr3_length: 16
cdr3_aa: CASSPNLASGSNEQFF

v_call: TRBV3-1/TRBV3-2
j_call: TRBJ2-1
cdr3_length: 16
cdr3_aa: CASSIRQGGSYNEQFF

v_call: TRBV9
j_call: TRBJ2-1
cdr3_length: 16
cdr3_aa: CASSAVDRGSYNEQFF